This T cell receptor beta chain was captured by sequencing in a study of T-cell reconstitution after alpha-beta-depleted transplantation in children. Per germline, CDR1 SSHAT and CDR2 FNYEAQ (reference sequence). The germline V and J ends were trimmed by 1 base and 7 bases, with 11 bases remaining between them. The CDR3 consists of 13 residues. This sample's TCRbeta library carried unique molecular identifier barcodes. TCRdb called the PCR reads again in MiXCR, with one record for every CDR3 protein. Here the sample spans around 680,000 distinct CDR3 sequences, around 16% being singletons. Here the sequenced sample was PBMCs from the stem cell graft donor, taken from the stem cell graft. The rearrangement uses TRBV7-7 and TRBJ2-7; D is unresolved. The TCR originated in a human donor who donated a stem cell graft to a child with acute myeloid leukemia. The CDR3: CASSLGQSGEQYF. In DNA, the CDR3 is TGTGCCAGCAGCTTAGGGCAGTCTGGGGAGCAGTACTTC.